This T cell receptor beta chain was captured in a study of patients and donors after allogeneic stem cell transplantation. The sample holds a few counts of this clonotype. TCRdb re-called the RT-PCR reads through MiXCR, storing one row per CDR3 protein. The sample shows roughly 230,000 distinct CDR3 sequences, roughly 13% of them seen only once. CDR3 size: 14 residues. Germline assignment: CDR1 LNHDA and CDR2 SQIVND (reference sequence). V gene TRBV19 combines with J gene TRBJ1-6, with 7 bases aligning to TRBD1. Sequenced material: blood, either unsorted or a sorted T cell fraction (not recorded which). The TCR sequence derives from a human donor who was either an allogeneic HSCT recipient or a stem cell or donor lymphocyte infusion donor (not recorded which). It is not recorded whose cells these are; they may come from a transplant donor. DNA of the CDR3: TGTGTGAGCAGATCCGGGACAGATAATTCACCCCTCCACTTT. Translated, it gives CVSRSGTDNSPLHF. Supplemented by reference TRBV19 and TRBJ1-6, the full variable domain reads DGGITQSPKYLFRKEGQNVTLSCEQNLNHDAMYWYRQDPGQGLRLIYYSQIVNDFQKGDIAEGYSVSREKKESFPLTVTSAQKNPTAFYLCVSRSGTDNSPLHFGNGTRLTVT.